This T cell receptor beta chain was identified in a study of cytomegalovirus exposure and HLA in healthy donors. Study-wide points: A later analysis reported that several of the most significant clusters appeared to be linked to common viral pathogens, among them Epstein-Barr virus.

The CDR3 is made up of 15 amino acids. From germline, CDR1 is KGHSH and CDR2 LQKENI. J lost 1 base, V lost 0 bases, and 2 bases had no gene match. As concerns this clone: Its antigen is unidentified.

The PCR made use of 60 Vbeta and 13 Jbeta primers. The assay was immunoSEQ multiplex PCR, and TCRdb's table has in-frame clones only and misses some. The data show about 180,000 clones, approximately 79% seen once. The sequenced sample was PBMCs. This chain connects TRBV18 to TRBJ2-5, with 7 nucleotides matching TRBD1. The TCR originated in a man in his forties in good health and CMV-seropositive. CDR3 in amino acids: CASSPPRQGQETQYF. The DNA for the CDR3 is TGTGCCAGCTCACCACCGAGACAGGGCCAAGAGACCCAGTACTTC.